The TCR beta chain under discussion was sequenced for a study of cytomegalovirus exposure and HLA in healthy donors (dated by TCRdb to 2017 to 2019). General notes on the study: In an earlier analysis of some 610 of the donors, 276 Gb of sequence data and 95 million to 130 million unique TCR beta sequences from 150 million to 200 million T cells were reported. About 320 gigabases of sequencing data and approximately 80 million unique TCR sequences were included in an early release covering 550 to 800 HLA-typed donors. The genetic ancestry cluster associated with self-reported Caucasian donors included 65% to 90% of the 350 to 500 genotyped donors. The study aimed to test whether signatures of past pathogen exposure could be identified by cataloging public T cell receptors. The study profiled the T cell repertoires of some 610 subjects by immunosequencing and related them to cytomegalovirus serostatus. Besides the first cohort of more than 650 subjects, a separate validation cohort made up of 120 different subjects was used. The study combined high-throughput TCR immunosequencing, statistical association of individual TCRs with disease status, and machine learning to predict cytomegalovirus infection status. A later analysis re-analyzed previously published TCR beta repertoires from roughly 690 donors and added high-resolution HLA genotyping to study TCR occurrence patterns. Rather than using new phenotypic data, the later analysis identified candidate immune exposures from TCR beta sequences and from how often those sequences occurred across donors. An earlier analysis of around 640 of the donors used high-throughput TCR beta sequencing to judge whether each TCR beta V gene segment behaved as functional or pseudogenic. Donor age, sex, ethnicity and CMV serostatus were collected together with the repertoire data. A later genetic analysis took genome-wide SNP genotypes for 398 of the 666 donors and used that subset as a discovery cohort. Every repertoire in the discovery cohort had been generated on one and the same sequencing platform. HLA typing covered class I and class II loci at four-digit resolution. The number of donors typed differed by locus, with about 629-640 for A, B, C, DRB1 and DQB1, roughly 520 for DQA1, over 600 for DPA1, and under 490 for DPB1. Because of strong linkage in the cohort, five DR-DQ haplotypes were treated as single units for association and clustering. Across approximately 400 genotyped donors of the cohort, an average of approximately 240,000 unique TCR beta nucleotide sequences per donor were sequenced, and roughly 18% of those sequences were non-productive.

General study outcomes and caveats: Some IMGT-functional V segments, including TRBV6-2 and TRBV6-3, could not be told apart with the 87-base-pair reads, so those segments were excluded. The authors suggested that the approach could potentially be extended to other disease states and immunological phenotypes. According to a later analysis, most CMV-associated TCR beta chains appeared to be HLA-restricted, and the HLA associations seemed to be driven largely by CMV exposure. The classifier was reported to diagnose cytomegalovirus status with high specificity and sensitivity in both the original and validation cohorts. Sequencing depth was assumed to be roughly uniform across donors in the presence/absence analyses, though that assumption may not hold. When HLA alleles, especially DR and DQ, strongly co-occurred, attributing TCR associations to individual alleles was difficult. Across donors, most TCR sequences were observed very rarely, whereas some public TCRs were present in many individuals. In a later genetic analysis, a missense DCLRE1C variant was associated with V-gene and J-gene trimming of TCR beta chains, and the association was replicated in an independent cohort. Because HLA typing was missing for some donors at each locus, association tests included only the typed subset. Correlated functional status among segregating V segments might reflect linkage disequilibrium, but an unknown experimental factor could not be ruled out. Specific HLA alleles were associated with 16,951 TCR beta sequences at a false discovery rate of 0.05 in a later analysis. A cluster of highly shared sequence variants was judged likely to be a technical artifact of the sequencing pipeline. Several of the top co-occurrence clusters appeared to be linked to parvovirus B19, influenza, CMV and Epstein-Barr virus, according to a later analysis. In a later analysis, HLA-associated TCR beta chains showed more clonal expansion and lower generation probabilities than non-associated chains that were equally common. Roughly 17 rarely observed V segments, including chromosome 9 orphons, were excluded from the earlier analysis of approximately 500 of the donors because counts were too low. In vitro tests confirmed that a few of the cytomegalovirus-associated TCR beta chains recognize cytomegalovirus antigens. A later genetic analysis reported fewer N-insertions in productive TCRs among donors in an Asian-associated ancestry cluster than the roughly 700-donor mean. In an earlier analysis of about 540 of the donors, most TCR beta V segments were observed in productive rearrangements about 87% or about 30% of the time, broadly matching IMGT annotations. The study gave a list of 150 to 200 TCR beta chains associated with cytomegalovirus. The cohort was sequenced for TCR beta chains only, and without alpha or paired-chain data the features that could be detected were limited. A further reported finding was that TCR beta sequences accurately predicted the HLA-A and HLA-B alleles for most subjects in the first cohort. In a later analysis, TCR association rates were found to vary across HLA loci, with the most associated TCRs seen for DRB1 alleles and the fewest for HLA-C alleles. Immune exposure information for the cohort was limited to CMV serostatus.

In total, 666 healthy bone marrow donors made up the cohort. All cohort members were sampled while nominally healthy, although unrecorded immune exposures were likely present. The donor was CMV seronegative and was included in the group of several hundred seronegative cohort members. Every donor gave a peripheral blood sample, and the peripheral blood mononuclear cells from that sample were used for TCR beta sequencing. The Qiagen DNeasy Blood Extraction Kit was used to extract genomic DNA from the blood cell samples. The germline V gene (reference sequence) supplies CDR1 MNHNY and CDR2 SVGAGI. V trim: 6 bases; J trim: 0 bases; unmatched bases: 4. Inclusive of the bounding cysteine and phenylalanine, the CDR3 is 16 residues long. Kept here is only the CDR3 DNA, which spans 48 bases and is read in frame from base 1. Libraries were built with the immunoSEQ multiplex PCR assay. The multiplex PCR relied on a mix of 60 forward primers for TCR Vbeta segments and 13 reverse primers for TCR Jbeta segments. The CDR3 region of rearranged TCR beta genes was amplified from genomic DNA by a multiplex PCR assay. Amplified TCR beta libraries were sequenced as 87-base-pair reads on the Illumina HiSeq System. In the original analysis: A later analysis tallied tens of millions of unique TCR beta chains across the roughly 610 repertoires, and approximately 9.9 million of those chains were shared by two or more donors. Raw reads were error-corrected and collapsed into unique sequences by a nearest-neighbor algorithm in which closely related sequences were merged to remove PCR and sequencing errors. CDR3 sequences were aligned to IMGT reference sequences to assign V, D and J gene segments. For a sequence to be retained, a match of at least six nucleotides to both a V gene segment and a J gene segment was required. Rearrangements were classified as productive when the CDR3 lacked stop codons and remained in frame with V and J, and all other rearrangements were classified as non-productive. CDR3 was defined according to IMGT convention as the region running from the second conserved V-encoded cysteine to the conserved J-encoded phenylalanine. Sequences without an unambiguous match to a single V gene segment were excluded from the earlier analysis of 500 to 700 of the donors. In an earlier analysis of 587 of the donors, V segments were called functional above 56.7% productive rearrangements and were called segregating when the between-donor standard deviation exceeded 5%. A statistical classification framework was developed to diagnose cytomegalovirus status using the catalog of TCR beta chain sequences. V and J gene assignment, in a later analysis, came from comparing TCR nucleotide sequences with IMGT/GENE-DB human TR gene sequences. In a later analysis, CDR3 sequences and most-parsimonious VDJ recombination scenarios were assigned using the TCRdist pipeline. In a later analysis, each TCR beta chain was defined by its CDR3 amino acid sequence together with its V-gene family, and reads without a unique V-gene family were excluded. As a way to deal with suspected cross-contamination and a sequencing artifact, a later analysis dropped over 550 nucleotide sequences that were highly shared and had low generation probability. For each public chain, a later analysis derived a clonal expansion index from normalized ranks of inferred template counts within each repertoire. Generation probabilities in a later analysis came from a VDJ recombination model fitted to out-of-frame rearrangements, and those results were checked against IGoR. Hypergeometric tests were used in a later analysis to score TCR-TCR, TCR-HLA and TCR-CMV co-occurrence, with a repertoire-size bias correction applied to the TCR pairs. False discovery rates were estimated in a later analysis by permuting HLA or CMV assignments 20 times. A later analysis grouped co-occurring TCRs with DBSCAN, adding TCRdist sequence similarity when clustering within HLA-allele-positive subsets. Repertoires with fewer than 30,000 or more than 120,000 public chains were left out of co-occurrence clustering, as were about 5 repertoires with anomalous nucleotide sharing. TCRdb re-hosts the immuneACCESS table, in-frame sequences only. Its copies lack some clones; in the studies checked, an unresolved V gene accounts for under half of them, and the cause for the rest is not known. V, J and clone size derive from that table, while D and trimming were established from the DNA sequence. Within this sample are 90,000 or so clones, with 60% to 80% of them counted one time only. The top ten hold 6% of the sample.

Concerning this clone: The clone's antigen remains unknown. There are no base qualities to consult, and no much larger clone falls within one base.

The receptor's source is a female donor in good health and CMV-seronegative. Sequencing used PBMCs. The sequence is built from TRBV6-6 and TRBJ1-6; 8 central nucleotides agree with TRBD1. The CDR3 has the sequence CASRLTGGSYNSPLHF. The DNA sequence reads TGTGCCAGCAGACTTACAGGGGGCTCCTATAATTCACCCCTCCACTTT.